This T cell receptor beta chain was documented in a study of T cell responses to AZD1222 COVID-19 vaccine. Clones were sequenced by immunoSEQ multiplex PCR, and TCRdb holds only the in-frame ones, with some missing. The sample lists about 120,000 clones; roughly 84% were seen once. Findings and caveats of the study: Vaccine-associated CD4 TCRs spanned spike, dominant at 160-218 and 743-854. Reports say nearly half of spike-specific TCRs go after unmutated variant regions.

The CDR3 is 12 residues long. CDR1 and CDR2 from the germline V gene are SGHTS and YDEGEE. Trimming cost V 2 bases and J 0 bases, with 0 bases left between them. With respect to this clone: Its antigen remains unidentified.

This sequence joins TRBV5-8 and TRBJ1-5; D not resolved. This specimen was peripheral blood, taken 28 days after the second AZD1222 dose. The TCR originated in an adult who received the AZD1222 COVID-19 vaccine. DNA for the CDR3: TGTGCCAGCAGCTTTAGCAATCAGCCCCAGCATTTT. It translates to CASSFSNQPQHF.